The 9 T cell receptor beta chains presented below share a single source sample, sequenced in a study of cytomegalovirus exposure and HLA in healthy donors. 13 Jbeta primers and 60 Vbeta primers were used for the PCR. The repertoire was sequenced with immunoSEQ multiplex PCR; TCRdb's copy has only in-frame clones and lacks some. The specimen's table records tens of thousands of clones. What was sequenced was PBMCs. These receptors were taken from a man in his fifties in good health and CMV-seronegative.

The chain links TRBV27 to TRBJ2-3, with 7 bases lining up with TRBD1. The CDR3 totals 14 residues. V gave up 7 bases and J gave up 2 bases; unmatched junction bases: 6. Germline loops: CDR1 MNHEY, CDR2 SMNVEV (reference sequence). The CDR3 nucleotides read TGTGCCAGCAAACCGGGACAGAACACAGATACGCAGTATTTT. Encoded protein: CASKPGQNTDTQYF.

The CDR3: CAIKRGGEAGQYF. CDR3 nucleotide sequence: TGTGCCATCAAGAGGGGGGGCGAGGCAGGGCAGTATTTT. This sequence joins TRBV6-5 and TRBJ2-3; TRBD2 might be the D (7 bases). The V gene's germline CDR1 is MNHEY and CDR2 SVGAGI. The CDR3 consists of 13 residues. V lost 10 bases and J lost 11, with 22 bases in between.

This rearrangement joins TRBV2 to TRBJ1-5; D unresolved. The CDR3 has 15 amino acids. Trimming removed 3 bases at V and 0 bases at J, with 9 bases between. Per germline, CDR1 SNHLY and CDR2 FYNNEI. CDR3 amino acids: CASSERQYSNQPQHF. The CDR3 DNA is TGTGCCAGCAGTGAGCGGCAGTATAGCAATCAGCCCCAGCATTTT.

CDR3 in amino acids: CASSRTDRGGSSGANVLTF. The CDR3 nucleotides are TGCGCCAGCAGCCGGACGGACAGGGGCGGCAGCTCTGGGGCCAACGTCCTGACTTTC. The rearrangement links TRBV4-1 to TRBJ2-6; 9 bases line up with TRBD1. The ends lost 4 bases at V and 0 bases at J; junction bases unmatched: 10. Germline V gene sequence: CDR1 MGHRA, CDR2 YSYEKL. The CDR3 extends over 19 amino acids.

The chain has TRBV19 and TRBJ2-1; no clear D gene. V lost 7 bases, J lost 2 bases, and 3 bases lay in between. The V gene's germline CDR1 is LNHDA and CDR2 SQIVND (reference sequence). This CDR3 spans 11 amino acids. CDR3 amino acids: CASTAYNEQFF. The CDR3 coding sequence is TGTGCCAGTACTGCCTACAATGAGCAGTTCTTC.

J is TRBJ2-4 and V is TRBV5-1; TRBD1 might be the D (6 bases). The germline V gene has CDR1 SGHRS and CDR2 YFSETQ. The length of the CDR3 is 13 residues. The V end lost 4 bases, the J end lost 9 bases, and 14 bases lay between the germline ends. DNA of the CDR3: TGCGCCAGCAGCCCTCAGGTAGGGGGCATTCAGTACTTC. Amino acid sequence: CASSPQVGGIQYF.

This chain links TRBV28 with TRBJ1-2; 10 bases map to TRBD1. This CDR3 is 16 amino acids long. V gave up 4 bases and J gave up 4 bases; unmatched junction bases: 9. The germline gives CDR1 MDHEN, CDR2 SYDVKM. The DNA for the CDR3 is TGTGCCAGCAGTTCACCGGGACAGGGGATCGTCTATGGCTACACCTTC. Translation gives CASSSPGQGIVYGYTF.

The chain has TRBV2 and TRBJ2-7; TRBD2 matches 12 bases. Trimming took 5 bases from V and 6 from J; bases not matched to a gene: 5. CDR1 is SNHLY, CDR2 FYNNEI, per germline. This CDR3 has 14 residues. This CDR3 is CASSTLAGGSEQYF. The DNA of the CDR3 is TGTGCCAGCAGTACACTAGCGGGGGGTAGCGAGCAGTACTTC.

The chain couples TRBV28 to TRBJ1-2; a weak D match, TRBD1 (6 bases). Trimming removed 5 bases from V and 4 bases from J, with 17 bases in between. The CDR3 covers 15 residues. Per the germline V gene, CDR1 is MDHEN and CDR2 is SYDVKM. CDR3 sequence: CASSPLRGAVYGYTF. CDR3 DNA sequence: TGTGCCAGCAGTCCCCTTCGGGGGGCAGTCTATGGCTACACCTTC.